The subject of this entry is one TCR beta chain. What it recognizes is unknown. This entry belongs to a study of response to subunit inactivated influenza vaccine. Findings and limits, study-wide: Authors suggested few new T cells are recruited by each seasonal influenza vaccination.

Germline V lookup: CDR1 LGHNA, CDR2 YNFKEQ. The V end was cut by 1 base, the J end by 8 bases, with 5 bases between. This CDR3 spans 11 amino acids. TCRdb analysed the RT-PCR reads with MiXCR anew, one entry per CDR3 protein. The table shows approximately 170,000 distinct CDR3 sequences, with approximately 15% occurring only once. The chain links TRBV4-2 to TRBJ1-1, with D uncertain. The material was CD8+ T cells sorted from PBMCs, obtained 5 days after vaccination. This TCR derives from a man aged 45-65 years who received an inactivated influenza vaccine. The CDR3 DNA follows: TGTGCCAGCAGCCAAGGATTGGAAGCTTTCTTT. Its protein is CASSQGLEAFF.